A selection of T cell receptor beta chains follows, all from one sample in a study of chemoradiotherapy in HPV16-positive cancers. Sequenced by immunoSEQ multiplex PCR; TCRdb stores in-frame clones only, minus some. The sample has 5,000 or so clones; 65% to 85% are singletons. Sample: tumor tissue, taken from a patient who underwent chemoradiotherapy. Receptor source: a human donor with HPV-associated anogenital cancer. The CDR3 runs from the conserved cysteine through the conserved F or W. A D gene is named only where the DNA matches it firmly. The listing skips clone size in some rows; elsewhere it reads once, few, many or a size class.

J gene: TRBJ1-2; clone size: few; V gene: TRBV2; D gene: NA; CDR3 protein: CASSETTAYGYTF; CDR3 DNA: TGTGCCAGCAGTGAAACCACAGCCTATGGCTACACCTTC
J gene: TRBJ1-2; clone size: NA; V gene: TRBV10-3; D gene: NA; CDR3 protein: CAISESMDDYGYTF; CDR3 DNA: TGTGCCATCAGTGAGTCCATGGACGACTATGGCTACACCTTC
J gene: TRBJ2-7; clone size: once; V gene: TRBV4-2; D gene: NA; CDR3 protein: CASSPHGAAYEQYF; CDR3 DNA: TGTGCCAGCAGCCCTCACGGAGCGGCCTACGAGCAGTACTTC
J gene: TRBJ1-5; clone size: NA; V gene: TRBV7-2; D gene: NA; CDR3 protein: CASSLKRYSNQPQHF; CDR3 DNA: TGTGCCAGCAGCTTAAAACGGTACAGCAATCAGCCCCAGCATTTT
J gene: TRBJ2-1; clone size: NA; V gene: TRBV30; D gene: TRBD2; CDR3 protein: CAWTTRRAGGSGEQFF; CDR3 DNA: TGTGCCTGGACCACGCGGAGAGCGGGAGGATCAGGGGAGCAGTTCTTC
J gene: TRBJ2-7; clone size: NA; V gene: TRBV19; D gene: NA; CDR3 protein: CASRGDYEQYF; CDR3 DNA: TGTGCCAGTAGGGGAGACTACGAGCAGTACTTC
J gene: TRBJ2-1; clone size: NA; V gene: TRBV19; D gene: TRBD2; CDR3 protein: CASRMAGREGINRNEQFF; CDR3 DNA: TGTGCCAGTAGAATGGCGGGGCGGGAGGGGATTAATAGGAATGAGCAGTTCTTC
J gene: TRBJ2-7; clone size: NA; V gene: TRBV5-1; D gene: TRBD1; CDR3 protein: CASSLDGQGVHEQYF; CDR3 DNA: TGCGCCAGCAGCTTGGATGGACAGGGAGTACACGAGCAGTACTTC
J gene: TRBJ2-7; clone size: NA; V gene: TRBV19; D gene: TRBD2; CDR3 protein: CASSPGTSGRGHEQYF; CDR3 DNA: TGTGCCAGTAGTCCCGGGACTAGCGGGAGGGGCCACGAGCAGTACTTC
J gene: TRBJ2-7; clone size: NA; V gene: TRBV2; D gene: TRBD1; CDR3 protein: CASGQGIYEQYF; CDR3 DNA: TGTGCCAGCGGACAGGGGATCTACGAGCAGTACTTC
J gene: TRBJ2-7; clone size: NA; V gene: TRBV7-9; D gene: NA; CDR3 protein: CASERAGKRSYEQYF; CDR3 DNA: TGTGCCAGCGAGAGGGCAGGGAAGAGATCCTACGAGCAGTACTTC
J gene: TRBJ2-5; clone size: once; V gene: TRBV30; D gene: TRBD1; CDR3 protein: CAWSTGGPETQYF; CDR3 DNA: TGTGCCTGGAGTACAGGGGGCCCAGAGACCCAGTACTTC
J gene: TRBJ1-1; clone size: NA; V gene: TRBV28; D gene: NA; CDR3 protein: CASRGKLVRNTEAFF; CDR3 DNA: TGTGCCAGCAGAGGCAAGTTAGTAAGGAACACTGAAGCTTTCTTT
J gene: TRBJ2-5; clone size: NA; V gene: TRBV7-9; D gene: TRBD2; CDR3 protein: CASSSGTTSGQETQYF; CDR3 DNA: TGTGCCAGCAGCTCAGGCACTACTAGCGGTCAAGAGACCCAGTACTTC
J gene: TRBJ1-2; clone size: NA; V gene: TRBV28; D gene: NA; CDR3 protein: CASSFSGKSYTF; CDR3 DNA: TGTGCCAGCAGTTTTTCTGGGAAGAGCTACACCTTC
J gene: TRBJ2-5; clone size: once; V gene: TRBV11-2; D gene: TRBD2; CDR3 protein: CASSLAGGVETQYF; CDR3 DNA: TGTGCCAGCAGCTTAGCGGGGGGGGTAGAGACCCAGTACTTC
J gene: TRBJ2-3; clone size: NA; V gene: TRBV28; D gene: TRBD1; CDR3 protein: CASRPGQLGDTQYF; CDR3 DNA: TGTGCCAGCAGACCGGGACAGCTAGGGGATACGCAGTATTTT
J gene: TRBJ2-1; clone size: NA; V gene: TRBV10-3; D gene: NA; CDR3 protein: CATRRENNEQFF; CDR3 DNA: TGTGCCACCAGGAGGGAGAACAATGAGCAGTTCTTC
J gene: TRBJ2-1; clone size: once; V gene: TRBV30; D gene: TRBD2; CDR3 protein: CAWGGDLYNEQFF; CDR3 DNA: TGTGCCTGGGGGGGGGACCTTTACAATGAGCAGTTCTTC
J gene: TRBJ2-3; clone size: NA; V gene: TRBV5-1; D gene: TRBD2; CDR3 protein: CASSSPRLAGRGTDTQYF; CDR3 DNA: TGCGCCAGCAGCTCCCCCCGGCTAGCGGGGAGGGGCACAGATACGCAGTATTTT
J gene: TRBJ2-5; clone size: NA; V gene: TRBV7-2; D gene: TRBD2; CDR3 protein: CASSLGGGFETQYF; CDR3 DNA: TGTGCCAGCAGCTTAGGGGGGGGGTTCGAGACCCAGTACTTC
J gene: TRBJ1-1; clone size: NA; V gene: TRBV6-5; D gene: NA; CDR3 protein: CASSYEQRGVSEAFF; CDR3 DNA: TGTGCCAGCAGTTACGAGCAGCGAGGCGTCTCTGAAGCTTTCTTT
J gene: TRBJ2-2; clone size: NA; V gene: TRBV5-1; D gene: TRBD2; CDR3 protein: CASSLAGGLDTGELFF; CDR3 DNA: TGCGCCAGCAGCTTGGCCGGGGGGTTGGACACCGGGGAGCTGTTTTTT
J gene: TRBJ2-7; clone size: once; V gene: TRBV11-2; D gene: NA; CDR3 protein: CASSFAGTVSYEQYF; CDR3 DNA: TGTGCCAGCAGCTTTGCCGGGACGGTCTCCTACGAGCAGTACTTC
J gene: TRBJ2-5; clone size: NA; V gene: TRBV4-1; D gene: NA; CDR3 protein: CASSQVSLETQYF; CDR3 DNA: TGCGCCAGCAGCCAAGTCAGTTTAGAGACCCAGTACTTC
J gene: TRBJ1-6; clone size: few; V gene: TRBV7-3; D gene: NA; CDR3 protein: CASRRNSWGSSPLHF; CDR3 DNA: TGTGCCAGCAGACGAAATAGTTGGGGTAGTTCACCCCTCCACTTT
J gene: TRBJ2-1; clone size: NA; V gene: TRBV5-1; D gene: TRBD1; CDR3 protein: CASSFGTGPYNEQFF; CDR3 DNA: TGCGCCAGCAGCTTCGGGACAGGGCCCTACAATGAGCAGTTCTTC
J gene: TRBJ1-5; clone size: NA; V gene: TRBV18; D gene: NA; CDR3 protein: CAGYRPLNQPQHF; CDR3 DNA: TGTGCCGGGTACCGGCCCCTTAATCAGCCCCAGCATTTT
J gene: TRBJ2-3; clone size: NA; V gene: TRBV5-1; D gene: NA; CDR3 protein: CASSGQSSTDTQYF; CDR3 DNA: TGCGCCAGCAGCGGGCAGTCTAGCACAGATACGCAGTATTTT
J gene: TRBJ1-5; clone size: few; V gene: TRBV5-1; D gene: TRBD1; CDR3 protein: CASSRTGDQPQHF; CDR3 DNA: TGCGCCAGCAGCCGCACAGGGGATCAGCCCCAGCATTTT
J gene: TRBJ1-5; clone size: NA; V gene: TRBV6-6; D gene: TRBD1; CDR3 protein: CASSYRTGGNQPQHF; CDR3 DNA: TGTGCCAGCAGTTACCGGACAGGGGGTAATCAGCCCCAGCATTTT
J gene: TRBJ2-7; clone size: once; V gene: TRBV30; D gene: NA; CDR3 protein: CAWTGGTGWYEQYF; CDR3 DNA: TGTGCCTGGACCGGGGGAACAGGGTGGTACGAGCAGTACTTC
J gene: TRBJ2-7; clone size: NA; V gene: TRBV25-1; D gene: TRBD1; CDR3 protein: CASTKETGLSYEQYF; CDR3 DNA: TGTGCCAGCACTAAAGAGACAGGGTTATCCTACGAGCAGTACTTC
J gene: TRBJ2-3; clone size: NA; V gene: TRBV18; D gene: TRBD2; CDR3 protein: CASSQTSGRRDTQYF; CDR3 DNA: TGTGCCAGCTCACAGACTAGCGGGAGACGAGATACGCAGTATTTT
J gene: TRBJ2-7; clone size: few; V gene: TRBV2; D gene: NA; CDR3 protein: CASRSDSTYEQYF; CDR3 DNA: TGTGCCAGCAGATCAGACAGTACCTACGAGCAGTACTTC
J gene: TRBJ2-7; clone size: few; V gene: TRBV7-9; D gene: NA; CDR3 protein: CASSLDGRPGNEQYF; CDR3 DNA: TGTGCCAGCAGCTTAGACGGCAGGCCGGGGAACGAGCAGTACTTC
J gene: TRBJ1-2; clone size: few; V gene: TRBV7-3; D gene: TRBD1; CDR3 protein: CASSSGTGGEGYTF; CDR3 DNA: TGTGCCAGCAGCTCCGGGACAGGGGGTGAGGGCTACACCTTC
J gene: TRBJ2-3; clone size: NA; V gene: TRBV5-4; D gene: NA; CDR3 protein: CASSTVGGDTQYF; CDR3 DNA: TGTGCCAGCAGCACCGTAGGGGGAGATACGCAGTATTTT
J gene: TRBJ1-2; clone size: NA; V gene: TRBV29-1; D gene: NA; CDR3 protein: CSSRGESRGYTF; CDR3 DNA: TGCAGCTCCCGGGGGGAAAGTCGTGGCTACACCTTC
J gene: TRBJ1-1; clone size: once; V gene: TRBV5-1; D gene: NA; CDR3 protein: CASSELNTEAFF; CDR3 DNA: TGCGCCAGCAGCGAATTGAACACTGAAGCTTTCTTT
J gene: TRBJ2-5; clone size: NA; V gene: TRBV6-1; D gene: NA; CDR3 protein: CASSVPEGGETQYF; CDR3 DNA: TGTGCCAGCAGTGTCCCGGAGGGTGGAGAGACCCAGTACTTC
J gene: TRBJ1-4; clone size: NA; V gene: TRBV5-1; D gene: NA; CDR3 protein: CASSPRHDRGEKLFF; CDR3 DNA: TGCGCCAGCAGCCCCCGACACGATCGTGGTGAAAAACTGTTTTTT
J gene: TRBJ2-7; clone size: NA; V gene: TRBV5-1; D gene: TRBD1; CDR3 protein: CASSLVGTGGYEQYF; CDR3 DNA: TGCGCCAGCAGCTTGGTGGGGACAGGGGGCTACGAGCAGTACTTC
J gene: TRBJ2-1; clone size: NA; V gene: TRBV10-3; D gene: NA; CDR3 protein: CAISDSGSWEQFF; CDR3 DNA: TGTGCCATCAGTGATTCGGGGTCTTGGGAGCAGTTCTTC
J gene: TRBJ2-3; clone size: NA; V gene: TRBV5-1; D gene: TRBD1; CDR3 protein: CASSSQTGSDTQYF; CDR3 DNA: TGCGCCAGCAGCTCACAGACAGGGTCAGATACGCAGTATTTT
J gene: TRBJ2-7; clone size: NA; V gene: TRBV5-1; D gene: NA; CDR3 protein: CASSLAQSGTTYEQYF; CDR3 DNA: TGCGCCAGCAGCTTAGCCCAATCCGGGACGACCTACGAGCAGTACTTC
J gene: TRBJ2-7; clone size: NA; V gene: TRBV2; D gene: NA; CDR3 protein: CASSLEPNEQYF; CDR3 DNA: TGTGCCAGCAGCCTTGAGCCTAACGAGCAGTACTTC
J gene: TRBJ1-2; clone size: NA; V gene: TRBV11-2; D gene: NA; CDR3 protein: CASSLGPGIDYGYTF; CDR3 DNA: TGTGCCAGCAGCTTAGGGCCGGGGATAGACTATGGCTACACCTTC
J gene: TRBJ1-1; clone size: few; V gene: TRBV25-1; D gene: NA; CDR3 protein: CASSEYKHREAFF; CDR3 DNA: TGTGCCAGCAGTGAATATAAACACAGGGAAGCTTTCTTT
J gene: TRBJ2-5; clone size: NA; V gene: TRBV7-9; D gene: TRBD2; CDR3 protein: CASDGAAGQETQYF; CDR3 DNA: TGTGCCAGCGATGGGGCAGCGGGGCAAGAGACCCAGTACTTC
J gene: TRBJ1-5; clone size: NA; V gene: TRBV6-1; D gene: NA; CDR3 protein: CASRGEQSNQPQHF; CDR3 DNA: TGTGCCAGCAGGGGGGAACAGAGCAATCAGCCCCAGCATTTT
J gene: TRBJ2-7; clone size: NA; V gene: TRBV19; D gene: TRBD1; CDR3 protein: CASTPTGSKYEQYF; CDR3 DNA: TGTGCCAGTACCCCGACAGGGAGTAAATACGAGCAGTACTTC